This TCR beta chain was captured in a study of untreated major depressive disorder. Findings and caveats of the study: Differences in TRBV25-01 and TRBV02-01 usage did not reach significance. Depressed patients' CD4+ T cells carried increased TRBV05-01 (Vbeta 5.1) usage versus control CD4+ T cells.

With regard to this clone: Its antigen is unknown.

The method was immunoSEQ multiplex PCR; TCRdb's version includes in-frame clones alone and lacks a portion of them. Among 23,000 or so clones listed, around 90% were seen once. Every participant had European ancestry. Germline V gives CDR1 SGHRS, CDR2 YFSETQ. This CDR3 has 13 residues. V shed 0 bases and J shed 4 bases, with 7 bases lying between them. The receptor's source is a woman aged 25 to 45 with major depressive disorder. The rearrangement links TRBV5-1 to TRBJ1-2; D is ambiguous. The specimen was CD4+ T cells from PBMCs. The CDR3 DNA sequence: TGCGCCAGCAGCTTGGCTCTCAGCTATGGCTACACCTTC. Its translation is CASSLALSYGYTF. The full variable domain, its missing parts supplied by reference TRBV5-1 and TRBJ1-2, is KAGVTQTPRYLIKTRGQQVTLSCSPISGHRSVSWYQQTPGQGLQFLFEYFSETQRNKGNFPGRFSGRQFSNSRSEMNVSTLELGDSALYLCASSLALSYGYTFGSGTRLTVV.